The entry below describes one TCR beta chain. Antigen specificity is unknown. The CDR3 is 16 residues long. CDR1 and CDR2 (germline): MNHNY, SVGAGI (reference sequence). V lost 0 bases and J 3 bases, leaving 14 bases between the germline ends. Libraries were made from TCR beta cDNA, and they carried unique molecular identifiers. TCRdb analysed the PCR reads with MiXCR anew, one entry per CDR3 protein. The sample includes a few hundred thousand distinct CDR3 sequences, less than 35% of them seen just once. The data originate from a study of post-analysis software for immune sequencing data. Study results and caveats: With TRBV5-6, TRBV5-1 and TRBV20-1 included, about five TRBV segments were more frequent in patients than in controls. Same-batch preparations were strongly co-clustered by F measure.

The sequencing sample was made of blood. The receptor was isolated from a girl aged 5-17 years with multiple sclerosis. The chain couples TRBV6-6 to TRBJ2-5; a possible D gene is TRBD2 (5 bases). Here the CDR3 reads CASSYSTTGPEETQYF. The DNA for the CDR3 is TGTGCCAGCAGTTACTCGACTACTGGGCCCGAAGAGACCCAGTACTTC.